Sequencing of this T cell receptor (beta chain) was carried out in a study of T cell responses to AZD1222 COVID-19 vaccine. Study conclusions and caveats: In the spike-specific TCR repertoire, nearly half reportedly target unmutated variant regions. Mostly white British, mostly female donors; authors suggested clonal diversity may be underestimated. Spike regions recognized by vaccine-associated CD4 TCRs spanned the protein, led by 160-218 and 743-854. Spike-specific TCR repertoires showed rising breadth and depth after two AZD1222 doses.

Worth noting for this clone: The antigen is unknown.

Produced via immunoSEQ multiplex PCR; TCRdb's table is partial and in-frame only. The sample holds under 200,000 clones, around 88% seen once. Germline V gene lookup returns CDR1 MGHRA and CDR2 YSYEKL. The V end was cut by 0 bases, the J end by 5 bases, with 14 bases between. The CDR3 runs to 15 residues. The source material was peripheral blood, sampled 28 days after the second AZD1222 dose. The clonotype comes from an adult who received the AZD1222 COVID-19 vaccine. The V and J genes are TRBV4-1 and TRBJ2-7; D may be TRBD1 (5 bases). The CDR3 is CASSQDRRGRDEQYF. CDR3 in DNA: TGCGCCAGCAGCCAAGATAGGAGAGGCAGGGACGAGCAGTACTTC.